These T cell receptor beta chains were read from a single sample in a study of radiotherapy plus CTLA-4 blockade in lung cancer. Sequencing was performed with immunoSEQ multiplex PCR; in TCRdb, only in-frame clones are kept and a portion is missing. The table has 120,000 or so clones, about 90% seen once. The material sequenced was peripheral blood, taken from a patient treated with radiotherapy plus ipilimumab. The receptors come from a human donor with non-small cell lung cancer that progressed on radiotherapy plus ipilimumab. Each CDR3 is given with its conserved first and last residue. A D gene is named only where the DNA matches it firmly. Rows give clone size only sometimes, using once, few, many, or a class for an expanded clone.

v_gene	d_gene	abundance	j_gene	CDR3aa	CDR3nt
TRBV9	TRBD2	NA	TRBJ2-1	CASSVTSGSEQFF	TGTGCCAGCAGCGTAACTAGCGGGAGTGAGCAGTTCTTC
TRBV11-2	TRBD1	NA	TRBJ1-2	CASSLGLGQINYGYTF	TGTGCCAGCAGCTTAGGGCTGGGACAGATCAACTATGGCTACACCTTC
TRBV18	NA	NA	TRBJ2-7	CASSRAKAGLYEQYF	TGTGCCAGCTCACGCGCGAAGGCAGGGCTCTACGAGCAGTACTTC
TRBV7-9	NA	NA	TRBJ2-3	CASSLRSFDTQYF	TGTGCCAGCAGCTTAAGGAGCTTTGATACGCAGTATTTT
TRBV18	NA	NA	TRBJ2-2	CASSPLLRLEPGELFF	TGTGCCAGCTCACCACTCCTAAGGCTGGAACCCGGGGAGCTGTTTTTT
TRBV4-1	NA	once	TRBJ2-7	CASSRVGGLGFYEQYF	TGCGCCAGCAGCCGCGTTGGGGGGCTTGGTTTCTACGAGCAGTACTTC
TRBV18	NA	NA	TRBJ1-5	CASSPLPRGSHPEPQHF	TGTGCCAGCTCACCACTGCCCCGAGGCAGCCACCCAGAGCCCCAGCATTTT
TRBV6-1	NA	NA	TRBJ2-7	CASKVRHRDEQYF	TGTGCCAGCAAGGTCAGACACCGCGACGAGCAGTACTTC
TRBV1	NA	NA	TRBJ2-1	CTSSPGTSGNLYNEQFF	TGCACCAGCAGCCCGGGGACTAGCGGGAACCTGTACAATGAGCAGTTCTTC
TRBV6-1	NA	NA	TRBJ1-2	CASSVFDYGYTF	TGTGCCAGCAGTGTTTTTGACTATGGCTACACCTTC
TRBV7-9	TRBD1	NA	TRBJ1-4	CASSPRDRGEKLFF	TGTGCCAGCAGTCCCCGGGACAGGGGTGAAAAACTGTTTTTT
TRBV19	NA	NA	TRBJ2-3	CASSASRPYF	TGTGCCAGTAGTGCTTCTAGGCCTTATTTT
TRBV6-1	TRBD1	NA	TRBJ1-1	CASSEVGTGKREAFF	TGTGCCAGCAGTGAAGTTGGGACAGGGAAAAGAGAAGCTTTCTTT
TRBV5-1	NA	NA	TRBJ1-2	CASSLGASEGYGYTF	TGCGCCAGCAGCTTGGGGGCCAGCGAGGGCTATGGCTACACCTTC
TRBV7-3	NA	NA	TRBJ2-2	CASSPDARLFGELFF	TGTGCCAGCAGCCCCGACGCTAGGCTGTTCGGGGAGCTGTTTTTT
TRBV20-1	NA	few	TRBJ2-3	CSAKGTDTQYF	TGCAGTGCTAAAGGCACAGATACGCAGTATTTT
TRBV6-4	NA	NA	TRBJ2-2	CASRYSGFAGNSQLFF	TGTGCCAGCAGGTACAGCGGCTTTGCGGGCAATTCACAGCTGTTTTTT
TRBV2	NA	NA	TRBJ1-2	CASELRSYGYTF	TGTGCCAGCGAACTGAGGAGTTATGGCTACACCTTC
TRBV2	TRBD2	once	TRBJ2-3	CASSNTRRGVSTDTQYF	TGTGCCAGCAGTAACACCCGCCGGGGGGTGAGCACAGATACGCAGTATTTT
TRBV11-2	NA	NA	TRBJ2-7	CASSLKHQGGEQYF	TGTGCCAGCAGCTTAAAACACCAGGGGGGGGAGCAGTACTTC
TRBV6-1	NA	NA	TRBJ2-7	CASSSSLSSYEQYF	TGTGCCAGCAGTTCCTCTCTCAGCTCCTACGAGCAGTACTTC
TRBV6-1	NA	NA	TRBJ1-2	CASRGLLSGYTF	TGTGCCAGCAGGGGACTACTGAGTGGCTACACCTTC
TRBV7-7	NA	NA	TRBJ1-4	CASSRGLGTKNEKLFF	TGTGCTAGCAGCCGGGGGCTGGGGACAAAGAATGAAAAACTGTTTTTT
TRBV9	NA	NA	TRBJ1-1	CASNRAGNTEAFF	TGTGCCAGCAACAGGGCGGGGAACACTGAAGCTTTCTTT
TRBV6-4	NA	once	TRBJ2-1	CASRANVYNEQFF	TGTGCCAGCCGTGCGAACGTTTACAATGAGCAGTTCTTC
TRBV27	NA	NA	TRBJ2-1	CASSQSGGSYNEQFF	TGTGCCAGCTCTCAAAGCGGTGGCTCCTACAATGAGCAGTTCTTC
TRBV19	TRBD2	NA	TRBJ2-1	CASSPTGLATTYNEQFF	TGTGCCAGTAGTCCAACGGGACTAGCGACCACCTACAATGAGCAGTTCTTC
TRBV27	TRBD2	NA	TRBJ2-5	CASSFSGREETQYF	TGTGCCAGCAGTTTCTCAGGGAGGGAGGAGACCCAGTACTTC
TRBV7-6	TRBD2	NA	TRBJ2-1	CASSLVFAGDEGEQFF	TGTGCCAGCAGCTTAGTTTTTGCGGGAGATGAGGGTGAGCAGTTCTTC
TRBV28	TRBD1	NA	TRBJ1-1	CASSPPDRPHSAFF	TGTGCCAGCAGTCCCCCGGACAGGCCCCACTCGGCTTTCTTT
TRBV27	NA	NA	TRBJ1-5	CASSLTGNQPQHF	TGTGCCAGCAGCCTCACAGGGAATCAGCCCCAGCATTTT
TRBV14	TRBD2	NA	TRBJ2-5	CASSQSFLAGASRETQYF	TGTGCCAGCAGCCAATCATTCCTAGCGGGCGCAAGCCGGGAGACCCAGTACTTC
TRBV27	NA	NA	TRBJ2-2	CASSSRGHHTGELFF	TGTGCCAGCAGTTCCCGGGGGCACCACACCGGGGAGCTGTTTTTT
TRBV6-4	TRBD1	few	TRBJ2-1	CASRDRYNEQFF	TGTGCCAGCCGGGACAGGTACAATGAGCAGTTCTTC
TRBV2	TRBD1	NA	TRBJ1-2	CASSNRGLGGYTF	TGTGCCAGCAGTAACAGGGGGCTCGGTGGCTACACCTTC
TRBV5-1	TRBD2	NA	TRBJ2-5	CASSRTPGLAVQETQYF	TGCGCCAGCAGCAGAACGCCGGGACTAGCGGTCCAAGAGACCCAGTACTTC
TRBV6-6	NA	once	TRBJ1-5	CASRAAGGGNQPQHF	TGTGCCAGCAGGGCCGCGGGGGGGGGCAATCAGCCCCAGCATTTT
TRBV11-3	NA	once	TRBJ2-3	CASSYDVVGADTQYF	TGTGCCAGCAGCTACGACGTAGTGGGGGCAGATACGCAGTATTTT
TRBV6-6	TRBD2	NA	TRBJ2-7	CASSYPAGPDYEQYF	TGTGCCAGCAGTTACCCAGCGGGGCCGGACTACGAGCAGTACTTC
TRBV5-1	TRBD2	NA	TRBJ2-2	CASSLGLAPNTGELFF	TGCGCCAGCAGCTTGGGACTAGCGCCGAACACCGGGGAGCTGTTTTTT
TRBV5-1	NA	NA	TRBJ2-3	CASSSLGEDTQYF	TGCGCCAGCAGTTCCCTAGGCGAGGATACGCAGTATTTT
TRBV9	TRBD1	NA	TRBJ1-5	CASSVVFRQGARPQHF	TGTGCCAGCAGCGTAGTTTTCCGACAGGGGGCTAGGCCCCAGCATTTT
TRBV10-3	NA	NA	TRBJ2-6	CAISGGPGANVLTF	TGTGCCATCAGTGGGGGGCCTGGGGCCAACGTCCTGACTTTC
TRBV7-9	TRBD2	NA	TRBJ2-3	CASSLSGTLDTQYF	TGTGCCAGCAGCCTCAGCGGGACCCTTGATACGCAGTATTTT
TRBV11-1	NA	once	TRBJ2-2	CASSLSQGGELFF	TGTGCCAGCAGCTTAAGCCAGGGAGGGGAGCTGTTTTTT
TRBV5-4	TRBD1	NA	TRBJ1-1	CASSNRQGFTEAFF	TGTGCCAGCAGCAACCGACAGGGTTTCACTGAAGCTTTCTTT
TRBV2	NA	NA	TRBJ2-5	CASSVYRQETKYF	TGTGCCAGCAGTGTTTACAGACAAGAGACCAAGTACTTC
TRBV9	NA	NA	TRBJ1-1	CASSPHVGQNTEAFF	TGTGCCAGCAGCCCTCACGTCGGGCAGAACACTGAAGCTTTCTTT
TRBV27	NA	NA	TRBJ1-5	CASSFNSYSNQPQHF	TGTGCCAGCAGTTTTAATTCGTATAGCAATCAGCCCCAGCATTTT
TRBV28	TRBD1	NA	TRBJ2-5	CASRGQGAQETQYF	TGTGCCAGCAGGGGACAGGGGGCCCAAGAGACCCAGTACTTC
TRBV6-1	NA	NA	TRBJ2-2	CASNPRAGNTGELFF	TGTGCCAGCAACCCTAGGGCAGGGAACACCGGGGAGCTGTTTTTT
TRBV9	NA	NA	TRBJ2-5	CASSGAGKSSLAYQETQYF	TGTGCCAGCAGCGGCGCCGGCAAGAGCTCTTTAGCGTACCAAGAGACCCAGTACTTC
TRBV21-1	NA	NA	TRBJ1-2	CASSKDVGSGYTF	TGTGCCAGCAGCAAAGATGTAGGCTCTGGCTACACCTTC
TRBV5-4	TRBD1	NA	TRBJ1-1	CASSPGLTGGVEAFF	TGTGCCAGCAGCCCGGGGCTAACAGGGGGTGTAGAAGCTTTCTTT